The 24 T cell receptor beta chains below come from one sample, sequenced in a study of blood T cell repertoires in COVID-19. Sequencing used immunoSEQ multiplex PCR; TCRdb keeps in-frame clones, though not all of them. The sample lists roughly 100,000 clones, 71% occurring once. The specimen sequenced was peripheral blood. All receptors derive from a human donor with acute or convalescent COVID-19. The donor label of this sample is uncertain.

CDR3 bases: TGTGCCAGCAGGAAGACCGGGACAGGGGAAGCTTTCTTT. It codes for CASRKTGTGEAFF. The chain uses TRBV6-6 and TRBJ1-1; 9 bases are shared with TRBD1. V lost 6 bases and J lost 8; bases outside the gene matches: 7. Germline CDR1 MNHNY, CDR2 SVGAGI (reference sequence). This CDR3 comprises 13 residues.

The sample holds a few counts of this clone. The genes are TRBV19 and TRBJ1-5; weak D call: TRBD1 (6 bases). Germline lookup yields CDR1 LNHDA and CDR2 SQIVND (reference sequence). The length of the CDR3 is 13 residues. Trimming pared 4 bases from V and 4 bases from J, leaving 8 bases between. CDR3 sequence reads: CASSSTGNQPQHF. The CDR3 nucleotides read TGTGCCAGTAGTAGTACAGGGAATCAGCCCCAGCATTTT. Drawing the rest from reference TRBV19 and TRBJ1-5, the complete variable domain is DGGITQSPKYLFRKEGQNVTLSCEQNLNHDAMYWYRQDPGQGLRLIYYSQIVNDFQKGDIAEGYSVSREKKESFPLTVTSAQKNPTAFYLCASSSTGNQPQHFGDGTRLSIL.

CDR3 DNA sequence: TGCGCCAGCAGGGGGGCTAACACTGAAGCTTTCTTT. This sequence encodes CASRGANTEAFF. This rearrangement joins TRBV10-2 to TRBJ1-1, with TRBD1 as a possible D gene (6 bases). With 6 bases removed from V and 2 bases from J, the gap between germline ends came to 7 bases. This CDR3 has 12 amino acids. The V gene's germline CDR1 is WSHSY and CDR2 SAAADI.

The chain joins TRBV29-1 to TRBJ1-3; TRBD1 might be the D (5 bases). V lost 3 bases to trimming and J lost 2 bases, with 11 bases between them. Germline CDR1 and CDR2: SQVTM and ANQGSEA. The CDR3 totals 14 residues. The CDR3 region is CSVDFTGTGNTIYF. In DNA form, the CDR3 reads TGCAGCGTTGACTTCACAGGAACTGGAAACACCATATATTTT.

This clone was observed a handful of times. V and J are TRBV7-3 and TRBJ2-3, with 12 bases aligning to TRBD2. This CDR3 has 16 residues. Per the germline V gene, CDR1 is SGHTA and CDR2 is FQGTGA. V shed 1 base, J shed 2 bases, and the junction held 1 base outside the gene matches. The CDR3 here is CASSLRLAGATDTQYF. CDR3 coding DNA: TGTGCCAGCAGCTTAAGACTAGCGGGGGCCACAGATACGCAGTATTTT.

The gene calls are TRBV7-9 and TRBJ2-3; 8 bases fit TRBD2. The CDR3 runs to 13 residues. Per the germline V gene, CDR1 is SEHNR and CDR2 is FQNEAQ (reference sequence). V was clipped by 1 base and J by 6 bases; unmatched bases: 0. The CDR3: CASSLGLADTQYF. The CDR3 coding sequence is TGTGCCAGCAGCTTAGGACTAGCGGATACGCAGTATTTT. The whole variable domain, remainder taken from reference TRBV7-9 and TRBJ2-3, is DTGVSQNPRHKITKRGQNVTFRCDPISEHNRLYWYRQTLGQGPEFLTYFQNEAQLEKSRLLSDRFSAERPKGSFSTLEIQRTEQGDSAMYLCASSLGLADTQYFGPGTRLTVL.

The CDR3 DNA reads as TGTGCCACCAGGGGGTGGGACAGTCGATCTCTAGCCAAAAACATTCAGTACTTC. Its protein product is CATRGWDSRSLAKNIQYF. The chain has TRBV28 and TRBJ2-4, with TRBD1 matching over 7 bases. Germline CDR1 MDHEN, CDR2 SYDVKM. This CDR3 is 18 amino acids long. V gave up 10 bases and J gave up 0 bases; unmatched junction bases: 18.

The chain couples TRBV3-1 (or the pseudogene TRBV3-2) to TRBJ1-1; D uncertain. The CDR3 extends over 13 amino acids. V gave up 1 base and J gave up 2 bases, with 5 bases separating them. Germline V gene data show CDR1 as LGHDT and CDR2 as YNNKEL (reference sequence). CDR3 nucleotides: TGTGCCAGCAGCCAAGGCAGAAACACTGAAGCTTTCTTT. Residues: CASSQGRNTEAFF.

The sample holds a few counts of this clone. The chain has TRBV7-8 and TRBJ1-2, with 8 positions matching TRBD1. Unmatched junction bases numbered 7, after V lost 3 bases and J lost 4 bases. The CDR3 contains 15 residues. Germline V CDR1 and CDR2: SGHVS, FQNEAQ. The CDR3 sequence is CASSLGTGGAYGYTF. The CDR3 region has the DNA TGTGCCAGCAGCTTGGGTACAGGGGGAGCCTATGGCTACACCTTC.

V usage is TRBV28 and J usage is TRBJ1-2; D is possibly TRBD1 (5 bases). Deletions cut 3 bases from V and 2 bases from J, with 13 bases between. The CDR3 has 15 amino acids. Germline loops: CDR1 MDHEN, CDR2 SYDVKM. CDR3 in amino acids: CASSLNPRQNYGYTF. CDR3 nucleotides: TGTGCCAGCAGTTTGAACCCGAGACAGAACTATGGCTACACCTTC.

The chain is built from TRBV7-9 and TRBJ1-4; 8 nucleotides line up with TRBD1. The J segment lost 1 base and the V segment lost 5 bases, leaving 12 bases of the junction unmatched. CDR1 and CDR2 from the germline V gene are SEHNR and FQNEAQ (reference sequence). The CDR3 covers 18 residues. CDR3 sequence: CASSLTRDRRLTNEKLFF. The CDR3 DNA reads as TGTGCCAGCAGCCTAACCCGGGACAGGCGATTAACTAATGAAAAACTGTTTTTT.

This chain connects TRBV28 to TRBJ1-5; TRBD1 might be the D (5 bases). V was clipped by 7 bases and J by 3 bases, with 16 bases between them. The germline CDR1 and CDR2 sequences are MDHEN and SYDVKM. The CDR3 consists of 15 residues. CDR3 sequence: CASIPWGEVNQPQHF. The CDR3 DNA reads TGTGCCAGCATACCATGGGGGGAGGTCAATCAGCCCCAGCATTTT.

V gene TRBV28 combines with J gene TRBJ2-3; possible D gene TRBD1, 6 bases. Trimming removed 4 bases from V and 3 bases from J, with 14 bases in between. Germline V gene lookup returns CDR1 MDHEN and CDR2 SYDVKM. There are 15 residues in the CDR3. The DNA of the CDR3 is TGTGCCAGCAGTTGGCCCCAGAGGGGGACAGATACGCAGTATTTT. This encodes CASSWPQRGTDTQYF.

This chain joins TRBV19 and TRBJ2-5; 12 nucleotides line up with TRBD2. The CDR3 is 14 residues long. Germline V gene sequence: CDR1 LNHDA, CDR2 SQIVND (reference sequence). J lost 5 bases, V lost 10 bases, and 8 bases had no gene match. The CDR3 nucleotides are TGTGCCACCCGACTAGCGGGGGCCGGGGAGACCCAGTACTTC. Amino acid sequence: CATRLAGAGETQYF.

This chain links TRBV30 with TRBJ1-6; TRBD1 matches at 10 bases. The V gene end was trimmed by 2 bases and the J gene end by 8 bases; junction bases not matched to a gene: 3. The CDR3 contains 14 residues. Germline V lookup: CDR1 GTSNPN, CDR2 SVGIG (reference sequence). The CDR3 nucleotides are TGTGCCTGGAGTCCCGGGACAGGGGATTCACCCCTCCACTTT. It codes for CAWSPGTGDSPLHF. Based on the CDR3 plus reference TRBV30 and TRBJ1-6, the full variable domain is SQTIHQWPATLVQPVGSPLSLECTVEGTSNPNLYWYRQAAGRGLQLLFYSVGIGQISSEVPQNLSASRPQDRQFILSSKKLLLSDSGFYLCAWSPGTGDSPLHFGNGTRLTVT.

V is TRBV29-1 and J is TRBJ1-3, with D perhaps matching TRBD1 (6 bases). Germline V gene sequence: CDR1 SQVTM, CDR2 ANQGSEA. Trimming removed 2 bases from V and 2 bases from J, with 10 bases in between. CDR3 size: 14 residues. CDR3 nucleotide sequence: TGCAGCGTTGAACAGGGGTACACTGGAAACACCATATATTTT. Translation: CSVEQGYTGNTIYF.

J is TRBJ1-3 and V is TRBV12-3 or TRBV12-4, with TRBD1 matching 7 bases. The V segment lost 7 bases and the J segment 4 bases; nucleotides outside the gene matches: 4. This CDR3 has 13 residues. The CDR3 DNA reads as TGTGCCAGCATACAGGGGTTGGGAAACACCATATATTTT. Translating gives CASIQGLGNTIYF.

This chain links TRBV7-2 with TRBJ2-1, with TRBD1 matching 8 bases. The CDR3 sequence is 14 residues long. Trimming removed 5 bases from V and 9 bases from J; junction bases left unmatched: 9. In germline, CDR1 is SGHTA, CDR2 FQGNSA. CDR3 coding DNA: TGTGCCAGCAGCCCGGGACAGGCTTGGGTTGAGCAGTTCTTC. Amino acid sequence: CASSPGQAWVEQFF.

V is TRBV6-5 and J is TRBJ1-6; TRBD1 matches at 7 bases. Unmatched junction bases numbered 4, after V lost 5 bases and J lost 9 bases. This CDR3 is 13 amino acids long. Germline-derived CDR1 and CDR2 are MNHEY and SVGAGI. CDR3 sequence: CASSRQGVSPLHF. Here the CDR3 DNA reads TGTGCCAGCAGTCGACAGGGAGTTTCACCCCTCCACTTT.

The chain is built from TRBV6-1 and TRBJ1-1; D gene unclear. Trimming cost V 1 base and J 7 bases, with 13 bases left between them. Germline lookup yields CDR1 MNHNS and CDR2 SASEGT. The CDR3 covers 14 residues. As DNA, the CDR3 is TGTGCCAGCAGTGAAGATAGAGTACTAGTTGAAGCTTTCTTT. Translation gives CASSEDRVLVEAFF.

The rearrangement uses TRBV14 and TRBJ2-5, with 11 bases that match TRBD2. Trimming took 8 bases from V and 5 from J; bases not matched to a gene: 10. The germline CDR1 and CDR2 sequences are SGHDN and FVKESK. There are 15 residues in the CDR3. The CDR3 DNA follows: TGTGCCAGCGGGAAAGTAGCGGGGGGGCCGGAGACCCAGTACTTC. Amino acids: CASGKVAGGPETQYF.

The chain combines TRBV5-1 with TRBJ1-1; D not certain. Trimming pared 0 bases from V and 7 bases from J, leaving 13 bases between. This CDR3 spans 14 amino acids. CDR1 is SGHRS and CDR2 is YFSETQ in the germline V gene. This CDR3 reads CASSLGALFSEAFF. The CDR3 region has the DNA TGCGCCAGCAGCTTGGGGGCCTTATTCAGTGAAGCTTTCTTT.

The genes are TRBV7-6 and TRBJ2-7; 10 positions match TRBD1. V lost 1 base, J lost 2 bases, and 2 bases stayed unmatched. The CDR3 contains 15 residues. Per the germline V gene, CDR1 is SGHVS and CDR2 is FNYEAQ. CDR3 protein: CASSLGGQGTYEQYF. The CDR3, as DNA: TGTGCCAGCAGCTTAGGGGGACAGGGGACCTACGAGCAGTACTTC.

The gene calls are TRBV30 and TRBJ1-6; D unresolved. The CDR3 has 13 amino acids. Germline V gene lookup returns CDR1 GTSNPN and CDR2 SVGIG (reference sequence). V was clipped by 5 bases and J by 9 bases, with 14 bases between them. The CDR3 nucleotides read TGTGCCTGGGGACTGCTCACGGGTTCACCCCTCCACTTT. It specifies CAWGLLTGSPLHF.